The 14 T cell receptor beta chains listed next were all sequenced from one sample in a study of T cell changes during pregnancy in multiple sclerosis. Method: immunoSEQ multiplex PCR; TCRdb's copy keeps in-frame clones and lacks some. The data show 80,000 to 130,000 clones, just over 90% seen once. This material consisted of peripheral blood, taken in the second trimester of pregnancy. These TCRs come from a female donor with multiple sclerosis, enrolled in a pregnancy study.

This sequence joins TRBV11-2 and TRBJ1-1; D is unresolved. This CDR3 spans 13 amino acids. Trimming removed 0 bases at V and 2 bases at J, with 4 bases between. Germline V gene sequence: CDR1 SGHAT, CDR2 FQNNGV. In DNA form, the CDR3 reads TGTGCCAGCAGCTTAGACATCAACACTGAAGCTTTCTTT. Translation gives CASSLDINTEAFF.

The V and J genes are TRBV28 and TRBJ2-3; 8 bases are a match to TRBD2. The CDR3 consists of 17 residues. Germline lookup yields CDR1 MDHEN and CDR2 SYDVKM. The J segment lost 2 bases and the V segment lost 4 bases, leaving 11 bases of the junction unmatched. The CDR3 reads CASSSPNSGAYTDTQYF. The CDR3 DNA reads TGTGCCAGCAGTTCCCCTAATAGCGGGGCCTACACAGATACGCAGTATTTT. Looking up the rest from reference TRBV28 and TRBJ2-3 gives the full variable domain: DVKVTQSSRYLVKRTGEKVFLECVQDMDHENMFWYRQDPGLGLRLIYFSYDVKMKEKGDIPEGYSVSREKKERFSLILESASTNQTSMYLCASSSPNSGAYTDTQYFGPGTRLTVL.

CDR3 amino acids: CAWSVQDLTAQHF. The CDR3 DNA reads TGTGCCTGGAGTGTACAGGATCTAACAGCCCAGCATTTT. The chain is built from TRBV30 and TRBJ1-5, with D tentatively TRBD1 (5 bases). Trimming took off 0 bases at V and 11 bases at J, with 14 bases between the two ends. Germline V gives CDR1 GTSNPN, CDR2 SVGIG (reference sequence). CDR3 length equals 13 residues.

The chain employs TRBV5-1 and TRBJ2-1; 10 bases are a match to TRBD2. The CDR3 spans 17 residues. The germline CDR1 and CDR2 sequences are SGHRS and YFSETQ. J lost 0 bases, V lost 4 bases, and 7 bases had no gene match. CDR3 loop: CASSGGLAQGSYNEQFF. For the CDR3, the DNA is TGCGCCAGCAGCGGGGGACTAGCGCAAGGCTCCTACAATGAGCAGTTCTTC.

The chain couples TRBV18 to TRBJ1-2; D might be TRBD1 (5 bases). The V gene's germline CDR1 is KGHSH and CDR2 LQKENI. V dropped 3 bases and J dropped 4 bases, with 9 bases sitting between them. There are 13 residues in the CDR3. CDR3 sequence reads: CASSPDSTYGYTF. CDR3 coding DNA: TGTGCCAGCTCACCCGACAGTACCTATGGCTACACCTTC.

The chain carries TRBV18 and TRBJ1-2; D might be TRBD1 (5 bases). Trimming removed 6 bases from V and 5 bases from J, with 13 bases in between. The germline V gene encodes CDR1 KGHSH and CDR2 LQKENI. The CDR3 contains 13 residues. In DNA form, the CDR3 reads TGTGCCAGCTCCCCTCTTGACAGTTATGGCTACACCTTC. Translation: CASSPLDSYGYTF.

The chain uses TRBV2 and TRBJ2-1; D possibly corresponds to TRBD1 (5 bases). Trimming took 2 bases from V and 4 from J, leaving 18 bases between them. The germline CDR1 and CDR2 sequences are SNHLY and FYNNEI. The CDR3 is 17 amino acids. The CDR3 region is CASSEFKGVAAYNEQFF. Here the CDR3 DNA reads TGTGCCAGCAGTGAATTTAAAGGGGTGGCAGCTTACAATGAGCAGTTCTTC.

V is TRBV28 and J is TRBJ2-6, with D possibly being TRBD2 (5 bases). The CDR3 contains 17 residues. Germline V CDR1 and CDR2: MDHEN, SYDVKM. Trimming shortened V by 5 bases and J by 0 bases, and 14 bases separated the two germline ends. CDR3 in amino acids: CASSLNGLLSGANVLTF. The CDR3 region has the DNA TGTGCCAGCAGTCTAAATGGACTCCTCTCTGGGGCCAACGTCCTGACTTTC. Full variable domain (outside the CDR3, taken from reference TRBV28 and TRBJ2-6): DVKVTQSSRYLVKRTGEKVFLECVQDMDHENMFWYRQDPGLGLRLIYFSYDVKMKEKGDIPEGYSVSREKKERFSLILESASTNQTSMYLCASSLNGLLSGANVLTFGAGSRLTVL.

This clone was seen only once. The chain employs TRBV7-2 and TRBJ2-1, with 7 bases that match TRBD2. Germline lookup yields CDR1 SGHTA and CDR2 FQGNSA. Trimming at V came to 1 base and at J to 8 bases, leaving 5 bases not matched to a gene. CDR3 length: 14 amino acids. CDR3 loop: CASSLGGGRDEQFF. CDR3 bases: TGTGCCAGCAGCTTAGGCGGGGGAAGAGATGAGCAGTTCTTC. The full variable domain, completed using reference TRBV7-2 and TRBJ2-1, is GAGVSQSPSNKVTEKGKDVELRCDPISGHTALYWYRQSLGQGLEFLIYFQGNSAPDKSGLPSDRFSAERTGGSVSTLTIQRTQQEDSAVYLCASSLGGGRDEQFFGPGTRLTVL.

This chain uses TRBV30 with TRBJ2-1, with D possibly matching TRBD2 (5 bases). Trimming took 5 bases from V and 10 from J, leaving 24 bases between them. The CDR3 sequence is 15 residues long. Germline lookup yields CDR1 GTSNPN and CDR2 SVGIG (reference sequence). The CDR3 sequence is CAWGPLGINSVEQFF. Here the CDR3 DNA reads TGTGCCTGGGGGCCCCTCGGGATAAACTCGGTGGAGCAGTTCTTC.

This clone appeared once. This chain uses TRBV10-3 with TRBJ1-1; perhaps TRBD1 as D (5 bases). The V gene lost 5 bases and the J gene lost 1 base, with 11 bases spanning the gap. The CDR3 has 14 residues. From germline, CDR1 is ENHRY and CDR2 SYGVKD. The CDR3 region is CAISTPTANTEAFF. The CDR3 region has the DNA TGTGCCATCAGTACTCCGACAGCGAACACTGAAGCTTTCTTT.

This chain connects TRBV30 to TRBJ2-1; D not resolved. Germline values: CDR1 GTSNPN, CDR2 SVGIG (reference sequence). This CDR3 contains 9 residues. Trimming stripped 5 bases from V and 9 bases from J, with 5 bases between. CDR3 in DNA: TGTGCCTGGGACTTTGAGCAGTTCTTC. As protein: CAWDFEQFF.

The chain is built from TRBV2 and TRBJ1-1; D may be TRBD1 (6 bases). V lost 4 bases and J lost 2, with 8 bases in between. The CDR3 loop spans 13 amino acids. Germline V gene sequence: CDR1 SNHLY, CDR2 FYNNEI. The CDR3 DNA sequence: TGTGCCAGCAGTGTAGGGGGAAACACTGAAGCTTTCTTT. Translated, it gives CASSVGGNTEAFF. The whole variable domain, remainder taken from reference TRBV2 and TRBJ1-1, is EPEVTQTPSHQVTQMGQEVILRCVPISNHLYFYWYRQILGQKVEFLVSFYNNEISEKSEIFDDQFSVERPDGSNFTLKIRSTKLEDSAMYFCASSVGGNTEAFFGQGTRLTVV.

In the case of this clone: The same CDR3 arises from other DNA sequences in this sample as well. This chain connects TRBV7-9 to TRBJ2-5; unclear D gene. The CDR3 runs 11 residues. Trimming shortened V by 4 bases and J by 4 bases, and 4 bases separated the two germline ends. The germline gives CDR1 SEHNR, CDR2 FQNEAQ (reference sequence). The CDR3 sequence is CASSSGETQYF. In DNA, the CDR3 is TGTGCCAGCAGCTCAGGAGAGACCCAGTACTTC.